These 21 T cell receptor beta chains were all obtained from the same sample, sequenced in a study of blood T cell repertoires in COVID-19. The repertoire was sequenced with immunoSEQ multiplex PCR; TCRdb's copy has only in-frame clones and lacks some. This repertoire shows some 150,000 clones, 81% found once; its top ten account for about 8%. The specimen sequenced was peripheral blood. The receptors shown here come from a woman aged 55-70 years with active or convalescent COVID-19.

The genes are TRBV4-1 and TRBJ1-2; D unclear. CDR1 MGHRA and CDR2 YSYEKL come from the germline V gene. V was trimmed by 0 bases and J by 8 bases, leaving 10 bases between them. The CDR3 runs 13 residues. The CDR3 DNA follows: TGCGCCAGCAGCCAAGATCCGAGAGTAGGCTACACCTTC. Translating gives CASSQDPRVGYTF.

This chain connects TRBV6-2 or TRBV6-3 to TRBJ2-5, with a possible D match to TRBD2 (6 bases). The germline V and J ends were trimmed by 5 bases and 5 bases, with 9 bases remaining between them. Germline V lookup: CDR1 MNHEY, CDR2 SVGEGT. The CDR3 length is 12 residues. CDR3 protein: CASSGGWETQYF. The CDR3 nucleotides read TGTGCCAGCAGTGGGGGGTGGGAGACCCAGTACTTC.

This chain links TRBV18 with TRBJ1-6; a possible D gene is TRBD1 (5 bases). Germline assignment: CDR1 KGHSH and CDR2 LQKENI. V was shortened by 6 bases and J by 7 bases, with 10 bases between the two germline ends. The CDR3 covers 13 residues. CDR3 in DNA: TGTGCCAGCTCCAGGGAGGAGAATTCACCCCTCCACTTT. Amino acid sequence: CASSREENSPLHF.

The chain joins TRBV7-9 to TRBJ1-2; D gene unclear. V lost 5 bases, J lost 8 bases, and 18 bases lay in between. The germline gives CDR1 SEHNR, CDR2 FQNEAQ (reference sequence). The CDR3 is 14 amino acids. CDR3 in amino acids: CASSPATDSQGYTF. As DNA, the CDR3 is TGTGCCAGCAGCCCGGCGACGGACTCTCAAGGCTACACCTTC.

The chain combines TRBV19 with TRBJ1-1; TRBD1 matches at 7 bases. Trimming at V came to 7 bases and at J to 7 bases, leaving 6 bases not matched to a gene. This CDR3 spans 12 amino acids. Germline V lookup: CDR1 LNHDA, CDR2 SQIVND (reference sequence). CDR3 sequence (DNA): TGTGCCAGTACCGGGACAGCCGGTGAAGCTTTCTTT. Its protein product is CASTGTAGEAFF.

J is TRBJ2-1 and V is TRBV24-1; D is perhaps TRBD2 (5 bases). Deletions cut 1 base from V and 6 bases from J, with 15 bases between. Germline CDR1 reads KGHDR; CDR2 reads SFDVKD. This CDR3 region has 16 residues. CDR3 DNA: TGTGCCACCAGTGATTTACTAACGTCCAGCGGCAATGAGCAGTTCTTC. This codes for CATSDLLTSSGNEQFF.

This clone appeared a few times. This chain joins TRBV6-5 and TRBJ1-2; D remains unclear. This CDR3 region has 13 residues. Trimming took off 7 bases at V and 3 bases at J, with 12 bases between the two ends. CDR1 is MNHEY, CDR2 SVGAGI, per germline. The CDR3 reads CASTPNRDYGYTF. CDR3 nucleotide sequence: TGTGCCAGCACCCCTAACCGGGACTATGGCTACACCTTC.

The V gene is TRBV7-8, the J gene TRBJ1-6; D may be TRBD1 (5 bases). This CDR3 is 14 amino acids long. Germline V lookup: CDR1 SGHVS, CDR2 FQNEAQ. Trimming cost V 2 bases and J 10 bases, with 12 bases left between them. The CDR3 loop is CASSLTRVESPLHF. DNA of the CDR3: TGTGCCAGCAGCTTAACCAGGGTTGAGTCACCCCTCCACTTT. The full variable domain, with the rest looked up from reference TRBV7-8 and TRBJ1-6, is GAGVSQSPRYKVAKRGQDVALRCDPISGHVSLFWYQQALGQGPEFLTYFQNEAQLDKSGLPSDRFFAERPEGSVSTLKIQRTQQEDSAVYLCASSLTRVESPLHFGNGTRLTVT.

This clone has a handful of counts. This chain's CDR3 is CASSLALTGLGQETQYF. In DNA, the CDR3 is TGTGCCAGCAGCTTAGCGCTAACAGGGCTCGGCCAAGAGACCCAGTACTTC. The chain is built from TRBV7-8 and TRBJ2-5; D may be TRBD1 (6 bases). The CDR3 is made up of 17 amino acids. The V gene lost 0 bases and the J gene lost 1 base, with 15 bases spanning the gap. The germline V gene encodes CDR1 SGHVS and CDR2 FQNEAQ.

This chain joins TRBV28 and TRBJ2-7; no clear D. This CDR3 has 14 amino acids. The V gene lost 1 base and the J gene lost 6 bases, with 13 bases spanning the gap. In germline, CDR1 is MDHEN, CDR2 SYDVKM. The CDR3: CASSLSHEPGEQYF. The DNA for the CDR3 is TGTGCCAGCAGTTTATCTCACGAGCCGGGCGAGCAGTACTTC.

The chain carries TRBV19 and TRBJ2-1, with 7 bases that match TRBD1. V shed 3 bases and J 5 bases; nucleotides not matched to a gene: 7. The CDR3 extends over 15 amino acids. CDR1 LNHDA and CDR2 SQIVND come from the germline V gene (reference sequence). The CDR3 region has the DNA TGTGCCAGTAGTATTAGGACAGGACTTAACAATGAGCAGTTCTTC. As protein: CASSIRTGLNNEQFF.

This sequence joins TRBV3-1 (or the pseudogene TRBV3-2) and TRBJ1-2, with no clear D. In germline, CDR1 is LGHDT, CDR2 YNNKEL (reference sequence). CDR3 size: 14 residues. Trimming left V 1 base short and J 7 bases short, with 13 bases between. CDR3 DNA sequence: TGTGCCAGCAGCCAAGGGCAAAAAACGGGTGGCTACACCTTC. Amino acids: CASSQGQKTGGYTF.

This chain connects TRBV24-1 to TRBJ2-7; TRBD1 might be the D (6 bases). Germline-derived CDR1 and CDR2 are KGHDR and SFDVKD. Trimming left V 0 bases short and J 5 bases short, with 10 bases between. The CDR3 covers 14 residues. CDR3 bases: TGTGCCACCAGTGATTTGGGCCAGGGGAACGAGCAGTACTTC. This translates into CATSDLGQGNEQYF.

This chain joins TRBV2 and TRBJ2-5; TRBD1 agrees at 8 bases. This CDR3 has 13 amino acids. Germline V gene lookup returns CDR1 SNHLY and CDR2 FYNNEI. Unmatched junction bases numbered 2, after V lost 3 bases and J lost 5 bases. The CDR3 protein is CASSDRGPETQYF. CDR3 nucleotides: TGTGCCAGCAGTGACAGGGGGCCGGAGACCCAGTACTTC.

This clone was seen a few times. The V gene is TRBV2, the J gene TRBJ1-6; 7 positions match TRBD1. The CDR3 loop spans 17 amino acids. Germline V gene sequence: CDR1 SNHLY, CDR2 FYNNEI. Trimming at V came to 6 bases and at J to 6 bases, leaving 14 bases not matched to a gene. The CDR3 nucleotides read TGTGCCAGCAGCCGACAGGGTGAGGGGATAGGTAATTCACCCCTCCACTTT. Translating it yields CASSRQGEGIGNSPLHF.

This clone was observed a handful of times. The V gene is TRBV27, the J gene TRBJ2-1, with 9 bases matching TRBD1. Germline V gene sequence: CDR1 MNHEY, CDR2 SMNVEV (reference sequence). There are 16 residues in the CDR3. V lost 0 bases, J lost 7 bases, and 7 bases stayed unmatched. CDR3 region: CASSLSATGGGNEQFF. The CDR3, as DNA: TGTGCCAGCAGTTTATCGGCGACAGGGGGAGGTAATGAGCAGTTCTTC.

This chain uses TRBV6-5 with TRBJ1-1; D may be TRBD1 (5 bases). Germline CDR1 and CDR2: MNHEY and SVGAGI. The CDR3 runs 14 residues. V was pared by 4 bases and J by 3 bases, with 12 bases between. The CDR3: CASSSRGLDTEAFF. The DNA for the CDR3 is TGTGCCAGCAGTTCTAGGGGATTGGACACTGAAGCTTTCTTT.

CDR3: CASSYEISNTEAFF. Here the CDR3 DNA reads TGTGCCAGCAGTTATGAGATATCGAACACTGAAGCTTTCTTT. The V call is TRBV6-6, the J call TRBJ1-1; D is uncertain. Germline CDR1 is MNHNY and CDR2 is SVGAGI (reference sequence). V lost 3 bases and J 1 base, leaving 9 bases between the germline ends. This CDR3 region has 14 residues.

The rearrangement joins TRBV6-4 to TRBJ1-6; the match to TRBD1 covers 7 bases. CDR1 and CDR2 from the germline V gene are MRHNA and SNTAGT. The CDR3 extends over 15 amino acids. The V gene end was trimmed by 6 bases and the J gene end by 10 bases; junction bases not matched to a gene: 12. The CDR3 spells CASRIKTGRGSPLHF. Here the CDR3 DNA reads TGTGCCAGCAGGATTAAGACAGGGCGAGGATCACCCCTCCACTTT.

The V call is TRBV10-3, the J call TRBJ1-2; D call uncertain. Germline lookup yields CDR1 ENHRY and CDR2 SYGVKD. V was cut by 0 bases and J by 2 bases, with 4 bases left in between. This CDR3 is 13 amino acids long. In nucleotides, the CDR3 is TGTGCCATCAGTGAGTCCCAAAACTATGGCTACACCTTC. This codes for CAISESQNYGYTF.

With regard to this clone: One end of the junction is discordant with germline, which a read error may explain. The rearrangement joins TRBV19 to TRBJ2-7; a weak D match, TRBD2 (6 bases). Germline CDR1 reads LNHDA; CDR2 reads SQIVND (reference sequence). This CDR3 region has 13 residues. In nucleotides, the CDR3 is TGTGTCAGTAGTGGGGTCGGAGGGTCAGAGCAGTACTTC. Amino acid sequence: CVSSGVGGSEQYF.